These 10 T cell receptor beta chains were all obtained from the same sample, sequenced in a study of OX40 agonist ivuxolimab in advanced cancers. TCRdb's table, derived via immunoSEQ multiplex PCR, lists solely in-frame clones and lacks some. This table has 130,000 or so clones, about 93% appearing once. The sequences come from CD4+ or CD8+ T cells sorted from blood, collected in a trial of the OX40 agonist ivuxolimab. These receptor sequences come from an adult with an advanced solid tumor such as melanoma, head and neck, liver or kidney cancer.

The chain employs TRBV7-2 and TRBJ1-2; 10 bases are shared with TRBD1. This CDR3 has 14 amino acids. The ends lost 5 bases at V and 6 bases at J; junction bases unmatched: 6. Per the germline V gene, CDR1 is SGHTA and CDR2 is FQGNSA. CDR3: CASSPTGTGDGYTF. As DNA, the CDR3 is TGTGCCAGCAGCCCCACCGGGACAGGGGATGGCTACACCTTC.

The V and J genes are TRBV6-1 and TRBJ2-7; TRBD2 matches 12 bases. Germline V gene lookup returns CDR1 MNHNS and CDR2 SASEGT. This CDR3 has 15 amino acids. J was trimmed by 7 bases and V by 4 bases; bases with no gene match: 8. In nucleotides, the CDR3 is TGTGCCAGCAGTGCTTCGACTAGCGGGGGCGGGGAGCAGTACTTC. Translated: CASSASTSGGGEQYF.

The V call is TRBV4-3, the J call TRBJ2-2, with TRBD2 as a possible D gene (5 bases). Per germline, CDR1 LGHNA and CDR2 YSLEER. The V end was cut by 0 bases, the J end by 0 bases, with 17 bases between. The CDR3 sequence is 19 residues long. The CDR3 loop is CASSQDRGQTFANTGELFF. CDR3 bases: TGCGCCAGCAGCCAAGATCGAGGGCAGACCTTCGCGAACACCGGGGAGCTGTTTTTT.

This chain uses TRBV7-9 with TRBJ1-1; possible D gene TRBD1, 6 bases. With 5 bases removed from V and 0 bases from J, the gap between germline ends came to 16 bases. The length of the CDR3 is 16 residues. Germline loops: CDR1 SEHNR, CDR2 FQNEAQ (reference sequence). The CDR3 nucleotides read TGTGCCAGCAGCAAACAGGGCGGTGGGGTGAACACTGAAGCTTTCTTT. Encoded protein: CASSKQGGGVNTEAFF. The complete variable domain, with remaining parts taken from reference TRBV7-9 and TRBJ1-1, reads DTGVSQNPRHKITKRGQNVTFRCDPISEHNRLYWYRQTLGQGPEFLTYFQNEAQLEKSRLLSDRFSAERPKGSFSTLEIQRTEQGDSAMYLCASSKQGGGVNTEAFFGQGTRLTVV.

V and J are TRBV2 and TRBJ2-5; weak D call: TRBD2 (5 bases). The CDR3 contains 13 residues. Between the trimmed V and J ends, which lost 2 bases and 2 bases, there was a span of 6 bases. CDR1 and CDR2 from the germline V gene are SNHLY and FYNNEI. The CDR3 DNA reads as TGTGCCAGCAGTGAAAGGAGGCAAGAGACCCAGTACTTC. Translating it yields CASSERRQETQYF.

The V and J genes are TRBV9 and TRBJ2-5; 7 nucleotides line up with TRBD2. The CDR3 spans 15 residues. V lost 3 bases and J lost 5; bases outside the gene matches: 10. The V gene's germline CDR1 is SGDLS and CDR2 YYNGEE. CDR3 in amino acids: CASSASSGGRETQYF. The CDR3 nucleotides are TGTGCCAGCAGCGCCTCTAGCGGTGGGCGGGAGACCCAGTACTTC.

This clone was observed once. CDR3 DNA sequence: TGTGCCAGCAAGGACAGGGAAAGGATCTATGGCTACACCTTC. Amino acids: CASKDRERIYGYTF. The gene calls are TRBV6-5 and TRBJ1-2; 8 nucleotides agree with TRBD1. Looked up from germline, CDR1 is MNHEY and CDR2 is SVGAGI. The CDR3 totals 14 residues. The ends lost 7 bases at V and 4 bases at J; junction bases unmatched: 8.

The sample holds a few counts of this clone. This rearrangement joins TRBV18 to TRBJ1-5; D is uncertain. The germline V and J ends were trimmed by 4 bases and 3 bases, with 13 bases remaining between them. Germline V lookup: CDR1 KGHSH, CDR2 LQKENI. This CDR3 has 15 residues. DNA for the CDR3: TGTGCCAGCTCACTTCGAGAGGGTTACAATCAGCCCCAGCATTTT. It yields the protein CASSLREGYNQPQHF.

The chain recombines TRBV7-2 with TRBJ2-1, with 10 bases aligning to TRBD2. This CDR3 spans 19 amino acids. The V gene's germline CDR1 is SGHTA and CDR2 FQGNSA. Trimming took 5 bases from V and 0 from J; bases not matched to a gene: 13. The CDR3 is CASSPYGLAVRSSYNEQFF. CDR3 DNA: TGTGCCAGCAGCCCCTACGGACTAGCGGTCCGCAGCTCCTACAATGAGCAGTTCTTC.

DNA of the CDR3: TGTGCCAGCAGCCCTCCGGGACTCGGGTCCGGGGAGCTGTTTTTT. This sequence encodes CASSPPGLGSGELFF. The V gene is TRBV9, the J gene TRBJ2-2, with D possibly matching TRBD2 (6 bases). Trimming removed 4 bases at V and 6 bases at J, with 16 bases between. The V gene's germline CDR1 is SGDLS and CDR2 YYNGEE. There are 15 residues in the CDR3.